The rows below give T cell receptor beta chains drawn from one sample of a study of vaccination and CD4 T cells after COVID-19. TCRdb reprocessed the PCR reads via MiXCR and lists one record per CDR3 protein. The sample shows roughly 10,000 distinct CDR3 sequences, approximately 40% of them seen only once. Their antigen targets remain unknown. Sequenced material: CD4+ T cells from blood, cultured in vitro. The receptors come from a human donor who had recovered from COVID-19. CDR3s include the opening cysteine and the closing phenylalanine or tryptophan. A D gene is named only where the DNA matches it firmly. Expanded clones get a size class; other rows say once, few or many, or leave the size out.

V	D	J	size	DNA	CDR3
TRBV6-2/TRBV6-3	TRBD2	TRBJ2-2	few	TGTGCCAGCAGAGGGACTAGCGGTAACACCGGGGAGCTGTTTTTT	CASRGTSGNTGELFF
TRBV12-3/TRBV12-4	TRBD1	TRBJ2-7	once	TGTGCCAGCAGTCCCGGGACAGGGGGCGTGAAACAGTACTTC	CASSPGTGGVKQYF
TRBV20-1	NA	TRBJ2-2	NA	TGCAGTGTTCGAGGGGGGGGTAACACCGGGGAGCTGTTTTTT	CSVRGGGNTGELFF
TRBV24-1	NA	TRBJ2-3	NA	TGTGCCACCAGTGACCCCCGGTGGAGGGACACAGATACGCAGTATTTT	CATSDPRWRDTDTQYF
TRBV5-1	NA	TRBJ1-2	NA	TGCGCCAGCACGGAAGCCCCTAACTATGGCTACACCTTC	CASTEAPNYGYTF
TRBV11-3	NA	TRBJ1-2	NA	TGTGCCAGCAGCTTAGATTCGGGTAGGGACTACACCTTC	CASSLDSGRDYTF
TRBV20-1	NA	TRBJ1-6	few	TGCAGTGCTAGGCAGGGGACGGATTCACCCCTCCACTTT	CSARQGTDSPLHF
TRBV21-1	NA	TRBJ2-7	NA	TGTGCCAGCAGCCGAACCGAACTCTACGAGCAGTACTTC	CASSRTELYEQYF
TRBV12-3/TRBV12-4	TRBD1	TRBJ2-7	few	TGTGCCAGTCGCCAGGACAGGGTCCTTAACTACGAGCAGTACTTC	CASRQDRVLNYEQYF
TRBV20-1	TRBD2	TRBJ2-3	NA	TGCAGTGCTGGACTAGCGGGGGGAGATACGCAGTATTTT	CSAGLAGGDTQYF
TRBV6-2/TRBV6-3	TRBD2	TRBJ2-1	few	TGTGCCAGCAGCCGAGGACTAGCGGGGATCTACAATGAGCAGTTCTTC	CASSRGLAGIYNEQFF
TRBV27	NA	TRBJ2-5	NA	TGTGCCAGCAGCTCGCAGGGCTGGGGAGAGACCCAGTACTTC	CASSSQGWGETQYF
TRBV20-1	TRBD2	TRBJ2-7	NA	TGCAGTGCTAGACTAGCGGGGGCCCTCTACGAGCAGTACTTC	CSARLAGALYEQYF
TRBV6-4	TRBD2	TRBJ2-1	NA	TGTGCCAGCCTGGAAGGATTAACTAGCGGGAGGGCCGTGGGTGAGCAGTTCTTC	CASLEGLTSGRAVGEQFF
TRBV20-1	NA	TRBJ2-1	NA	TGCAGTGCTTCGAGGGGGTTTGAGTTCTTC	CSASRGFEFF
TRBV11-2	NA	TRBJ2-5	NA	TGTGCCAGCAGCTTAGTACAGGGCCAAGAGACCCAGTACTTC	CASSLVQGQETQYF
TRBV6-1	NA	TRBJ1-4	once	TGTGCCAGCCATGAGGATCAGATTAATGAAAAACTGTTTTTT	CASHEDQINEKLFF
TRBV4-2	TRBD1	TRBJ2-5	NA	TGTGCCAGCAGCCAAGATCGCGGGACAGGGTGGACCCAGTACTTC	CASSQDRGTGWTQYF
TRBV27	TRBD1	TRBJ1-5	few	TGTGCCAGCAGTCCGCAGGGGACAGGGAGTCAGCCCCAGCATTTT	CASSPQGTGSQPQHF
TRBV19	NA	TRBJ1-6	NA	TGTGCCAGTAGCCCTACCCCGTGGGTGGGTTCACCCCTCCACTTT	CASSPTPWVGSPLHF